The clone carrying this T cell receptor beta chain appeared a single time. Its antigen is as yet unknown. This record belongs to a study of shared clonotypes between healthy human individuals. Broader study findings: Generation of non-shared clonotypes was less probable than generation of clonotypes shared by all four donors.

Assay execution took place at the deep level. Assay used: immunoSEQ multiplex PCR; TCRdb lists only in-frame clones, some missing. This table has 2.5 million or so clones, roughly 92% appearing once. V lost 2 bases, J lost 5 bases, and 10 bases stayed unmatched. Germline values: CDR1 GTSNPN, CDR2 SVGIG (reference sequence). The CDR3 has 15 amino acids. The sequencing input was naive CD4+ T cells sorted from blood. Subset described: CD45RA+ positively selected. The chain links TRBV30 to TRBJ1-2; TRBD1 aligns across 8 bases. This TCR was recovered from a man aged 18-30 years in good health. CDR3 residues: CAWSPGTGKPYGYTF. CDR3 nucleotides: TGTGCCTGGAGTCCCGGGACAGGCAAACCATATGGCTACACCTTC. The full variable domain, with the rest looked up from reference TRBV30 and TRBJ1-2, is SQTIHQWPATLVQPVGSPLSLECTVEGTSNPNLYWYRQAAGRGLQLLFYSVGIGQISSEVPQNLSASRPQDRQFILSSKKLLLSDSGFYLCAWSPGTGKPYGYTFGSGTRLTVV.